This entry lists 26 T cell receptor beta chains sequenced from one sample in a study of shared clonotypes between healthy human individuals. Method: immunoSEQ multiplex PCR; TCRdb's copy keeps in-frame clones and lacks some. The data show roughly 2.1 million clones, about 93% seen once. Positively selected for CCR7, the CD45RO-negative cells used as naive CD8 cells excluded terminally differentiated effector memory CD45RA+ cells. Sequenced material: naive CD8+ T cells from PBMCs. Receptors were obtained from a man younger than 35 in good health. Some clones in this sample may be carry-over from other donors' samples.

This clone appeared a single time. For the CDR3, the DNA is TGTGCCAGCTCACCAGAGGGGTGGCAGGCCCTCACAGATACGCAGTATTTT. This translates into CASSPEGWQALTDTQYF. The chain has TRBV18 and TRBJ2-3, with D perhaps assigned TRBD1 or TRBD2 (5 bases each). Germline V gives CDR1 KGHSH, CDR2 LQKENI. The CDR3 is 17 residues long. V was pared by 2 bases and J by 2 bases, with 17 bases between.

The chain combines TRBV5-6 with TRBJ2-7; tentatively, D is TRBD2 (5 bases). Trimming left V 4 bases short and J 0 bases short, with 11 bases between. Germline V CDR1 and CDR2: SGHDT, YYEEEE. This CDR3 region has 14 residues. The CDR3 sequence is CASSKDWSSYEQYF. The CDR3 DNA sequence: TGTGCCAGCAGCAAGGACTGGAGCTCCTACGAGCAGTACTTC.

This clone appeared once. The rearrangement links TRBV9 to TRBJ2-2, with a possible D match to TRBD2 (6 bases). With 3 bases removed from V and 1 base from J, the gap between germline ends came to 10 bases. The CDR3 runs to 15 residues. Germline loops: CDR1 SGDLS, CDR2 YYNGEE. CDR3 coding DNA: TGTGCCAGCAGCGGTAGCGGAAGGAACACCGGGGAGCTGTTTTTT. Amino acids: CASSGSGRNTGELFF.

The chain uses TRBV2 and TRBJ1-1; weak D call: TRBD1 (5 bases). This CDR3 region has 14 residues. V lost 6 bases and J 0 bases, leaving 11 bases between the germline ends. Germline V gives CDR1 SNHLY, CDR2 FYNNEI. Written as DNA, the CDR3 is TGTGCCAGCAGCCCGGGACGTCTGAACACTGAAGCTTTCTTT. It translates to CASSPGRLNTEAFF.

CDR3 amino acids: CASADNSLGEQYF. In nucleotides, the CDR3 is TGTGCCAGCGCAGACAATTCCCTTGGGGAGCAGTACTTC. The chain links TRBV2 to TRBJ2-7, with D uncertain. This CDR3 has 13 amino acids. CDR1 is SNHLY and CDR2 is FYNNEI in the germline V gene. V lost 8 bases to trimming and J lost 7 bases, with 18 bases between them.

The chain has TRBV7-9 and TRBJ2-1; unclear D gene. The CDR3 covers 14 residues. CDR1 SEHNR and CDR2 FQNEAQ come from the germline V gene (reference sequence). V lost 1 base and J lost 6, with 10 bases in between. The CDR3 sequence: CASSLGVLSNEQFF. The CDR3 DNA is TGTGCCAGCAGCTTAGGGGTTTTGTCCAATGAGCAGTTCTTC.

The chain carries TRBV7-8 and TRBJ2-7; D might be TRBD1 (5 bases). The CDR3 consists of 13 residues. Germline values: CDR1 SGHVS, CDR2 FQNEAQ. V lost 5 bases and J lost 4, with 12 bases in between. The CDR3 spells CASSQRQRYEQYF. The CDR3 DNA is TGTGCCAGCAGCCAGAGACAGAGATACGAGCAGTACTTC.

CDR3: CAISDLPKGPKSPGGYTF. Here the CDR3 DNA reads TGTGCCATCAGTGACCTCCCGAAGGGGCCTAAATCCCCGGGCGGCTACACCTTC. The V call is TRBV10-3, the J call TRBJ1-2; D perhaps matches TRBD1 (5 bases). The CDR3 has 18 amino acids. Trimming removed 3 bases from V and 8 bases from J, with 28 bases in between. Per the germline V gene, CDR1 is ENHRY and CDR2 is SYGVKD.

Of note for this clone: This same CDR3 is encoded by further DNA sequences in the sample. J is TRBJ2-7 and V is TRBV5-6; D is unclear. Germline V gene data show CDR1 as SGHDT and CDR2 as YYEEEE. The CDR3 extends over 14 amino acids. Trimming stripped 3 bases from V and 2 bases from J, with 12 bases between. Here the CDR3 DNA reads TGTGCCAGCAGCTCAGGAACCGGACCCTACGAGCAGTACTTC. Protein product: CASSSGTGPYEQYF.

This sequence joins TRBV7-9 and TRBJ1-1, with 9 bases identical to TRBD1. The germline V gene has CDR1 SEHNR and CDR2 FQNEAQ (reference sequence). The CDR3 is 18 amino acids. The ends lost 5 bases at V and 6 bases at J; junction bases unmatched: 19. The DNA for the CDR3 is TGTGCCAGCAGCGGGTCCTCCGGGACAGGGTCCTTTGGGTCTGAAGCTTTCTTT. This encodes CASSGSSGTGSFGSEAFF.

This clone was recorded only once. DNA for the CDR3: TGTGCCAGCAGGCCACAGGGAGCTAACTATGGCTACACCTTC. Its protein product is CASRPQGANYGYTF. J is TRBJ1-2 and V is TRBV6-1, with D possibly TRBD1 on 6 matching bases. With 6 bases removed from V and 0 bases from J, the gap between germline ends came to 11 bases. CDR1 is MNHNS and CDR2 is SASEGT in the germline V gene. The CDR3 is made up of 14 amino acids.

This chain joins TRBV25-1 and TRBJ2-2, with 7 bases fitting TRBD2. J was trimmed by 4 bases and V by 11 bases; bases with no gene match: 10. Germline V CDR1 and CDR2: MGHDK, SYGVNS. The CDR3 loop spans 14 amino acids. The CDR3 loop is CAAGGRASTGELFF. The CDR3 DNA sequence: TGTGCCGCCGGAGGGAGGGCCAGCACCGGGGAGCTGTTTTTT.

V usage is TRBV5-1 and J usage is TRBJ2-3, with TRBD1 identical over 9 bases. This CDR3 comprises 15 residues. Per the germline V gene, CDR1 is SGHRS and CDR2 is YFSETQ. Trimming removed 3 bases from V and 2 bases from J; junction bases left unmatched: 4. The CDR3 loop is CASSSGQGYTDTQYF. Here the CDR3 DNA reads TGCGCCAGCAGCTCGGGACAGGGCTACACAGATACGCAGTATTTT.

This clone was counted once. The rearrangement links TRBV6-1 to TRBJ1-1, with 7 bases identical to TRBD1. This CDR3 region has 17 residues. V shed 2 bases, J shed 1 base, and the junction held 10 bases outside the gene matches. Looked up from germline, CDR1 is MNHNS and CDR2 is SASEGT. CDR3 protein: CASSEIDRAVENTEAFF. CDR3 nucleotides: TGTGCCAGCAGTGAAATCGACAGGGCGGTGGAGAACACTGAAGCTTTCTTT.

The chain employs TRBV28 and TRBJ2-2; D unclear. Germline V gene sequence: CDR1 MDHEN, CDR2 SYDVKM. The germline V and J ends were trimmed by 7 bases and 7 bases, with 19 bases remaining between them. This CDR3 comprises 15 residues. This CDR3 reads CASKETPGGGGELFF. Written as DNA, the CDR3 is TGTGCCAGCAAGGAGACACCAGGCGGTGGCGGGGAGCTGTTTTTT.

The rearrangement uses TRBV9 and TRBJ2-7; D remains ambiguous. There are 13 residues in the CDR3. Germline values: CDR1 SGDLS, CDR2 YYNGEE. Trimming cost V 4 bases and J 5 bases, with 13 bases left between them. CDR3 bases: TGTGCCAGCAGCTCCTCCACTTGGGACGAGCAGTACTTC. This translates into CASSSSTWDEQYF. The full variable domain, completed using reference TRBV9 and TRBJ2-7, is DSGVTQTPKHLITATGQRVTLRCSPRSGDLSVYWYQQSLDQGLQFLIQYYNGEERAKGNILERFSAQQFPDLHSELNLSSLELGDSALYFCASSSSTWDEQYFGPGTRLTVT.

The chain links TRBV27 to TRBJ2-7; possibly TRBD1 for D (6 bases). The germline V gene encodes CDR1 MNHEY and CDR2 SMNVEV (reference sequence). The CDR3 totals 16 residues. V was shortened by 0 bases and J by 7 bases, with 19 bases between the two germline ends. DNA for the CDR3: TGTGCCAGCAGTTTATCCAGGGGCTCCGCCTTGGGGGAGCAGTACTTC. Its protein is CASSLSRGSALGEQYF.

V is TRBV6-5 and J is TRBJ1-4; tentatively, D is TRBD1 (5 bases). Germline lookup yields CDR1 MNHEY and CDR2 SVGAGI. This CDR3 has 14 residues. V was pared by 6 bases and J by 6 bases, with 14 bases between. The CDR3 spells CASSPGQGYEKLFF. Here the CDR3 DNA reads TGTGCCAGCAGCCCAGGGCAGGGATATGAAAAACTGTTTTTT.

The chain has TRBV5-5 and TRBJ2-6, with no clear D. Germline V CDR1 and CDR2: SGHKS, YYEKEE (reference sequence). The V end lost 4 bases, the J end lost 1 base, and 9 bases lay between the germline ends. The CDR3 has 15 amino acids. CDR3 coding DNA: TGTGCCAGCAGCCCGGGCCAATCTGGGGCCAACGTCCTGACTTTC. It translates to CASSPGQSGANVLTF. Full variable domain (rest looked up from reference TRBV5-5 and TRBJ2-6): DAGVTQSPTHLIKTRGQQVTLRCSPISGHKSVSWYQQVLGQGPQFIFQYYEKEERGRGNFPDRFSARQFPNYSSELNVNALLLGDSALYLCASSPGQSGANVLTFGAGSRLTVL.

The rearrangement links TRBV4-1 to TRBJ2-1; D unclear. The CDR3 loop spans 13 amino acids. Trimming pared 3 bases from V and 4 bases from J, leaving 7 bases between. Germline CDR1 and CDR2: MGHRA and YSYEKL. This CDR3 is CASSQNDYNEQFF. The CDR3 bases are TGCGCCAGCAGCCAGAATGATTACAATGAGCAGTTCTTC.

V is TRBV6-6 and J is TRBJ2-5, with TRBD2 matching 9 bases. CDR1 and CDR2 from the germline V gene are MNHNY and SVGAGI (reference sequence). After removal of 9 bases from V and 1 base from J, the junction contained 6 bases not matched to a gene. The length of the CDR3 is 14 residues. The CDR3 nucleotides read TGTGCCAGTTCCCTAGCGGGGATCCAAGAGACCCAGTACTTC. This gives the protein CASSLAGIQETQYF.

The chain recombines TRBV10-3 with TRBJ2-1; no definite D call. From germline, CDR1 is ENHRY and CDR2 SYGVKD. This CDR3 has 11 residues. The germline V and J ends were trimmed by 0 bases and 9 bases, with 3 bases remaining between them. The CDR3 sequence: CAISESAEQFF. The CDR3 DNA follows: TGTGCCATCAGTGAGTCGGCTGAGCAGTTCTTC.

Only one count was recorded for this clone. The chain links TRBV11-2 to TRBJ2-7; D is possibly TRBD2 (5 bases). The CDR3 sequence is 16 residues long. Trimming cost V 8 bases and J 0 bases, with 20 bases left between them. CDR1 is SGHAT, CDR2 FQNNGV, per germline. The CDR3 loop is CASPPRSVGGSYEQYF. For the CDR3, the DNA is TGTGCCAGCCCCCCTCGATCAGTCGGAGGCTCCTACGAGCAGTACTTC.

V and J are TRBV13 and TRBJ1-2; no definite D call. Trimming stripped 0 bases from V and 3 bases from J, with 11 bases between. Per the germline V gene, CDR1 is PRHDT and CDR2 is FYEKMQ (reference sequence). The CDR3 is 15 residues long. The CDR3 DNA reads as TGTGCCAGCAGCTTAGGCCTACGGGGTGACTATGGCTACACCTTC. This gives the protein CASSLGLRGDYGYTF.

The CDR3 bases are TGTGCCAGCAGCCAAGATGCGAACTCTGGAAACACCATATATTTT. It yields the protein CASSQDANSGNTIYF. The rearrangement uses TRBV14 and TRBJ1-3; D gene ambiguous. This CDR3 is built from 15 residues. Trimming shortened V by 0 bases and J by 0 bases, and 6 bases separated the two germline ends. Looked up from germline, CDR1 is SGHDN and CDR2 is FVKESK.

The CDR3 sequence is CASSRQGTEAFF. The CDR3 DNA reads as TGTGCCAGCAGTCGACAGGGCACTGAAGCTTTCTTT. The chain couples TRBV6-5 to TRBJ1-1; 7 nucleotides match TRBD1. The ends lost 5 bases at V and 4 bases at J; junction bases unmatched: 1. The CDR3 loop spans 12 amino acids. Germline V gene lookup returns CDR1 MNHEY and CDR2 SVGAGI.